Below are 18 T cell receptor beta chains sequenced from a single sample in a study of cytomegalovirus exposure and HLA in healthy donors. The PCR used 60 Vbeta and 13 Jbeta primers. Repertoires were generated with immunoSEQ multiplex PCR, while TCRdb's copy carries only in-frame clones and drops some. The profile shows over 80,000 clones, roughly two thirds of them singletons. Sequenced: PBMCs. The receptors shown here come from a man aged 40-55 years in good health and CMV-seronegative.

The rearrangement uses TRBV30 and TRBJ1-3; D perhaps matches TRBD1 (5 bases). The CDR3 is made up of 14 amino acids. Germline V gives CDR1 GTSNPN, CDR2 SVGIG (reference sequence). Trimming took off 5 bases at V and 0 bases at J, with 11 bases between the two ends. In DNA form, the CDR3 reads TGTGCCTGGGCCTCAGGGAACTCTGGAAACACCATATATTTT. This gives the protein CAWASGNSGNTIYF.

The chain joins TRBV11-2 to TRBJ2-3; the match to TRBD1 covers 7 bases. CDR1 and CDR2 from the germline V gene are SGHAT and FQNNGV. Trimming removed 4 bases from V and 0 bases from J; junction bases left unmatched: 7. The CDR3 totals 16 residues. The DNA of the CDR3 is TGTGCCAGCAGCTCGCTGAAGGGGGCGAGCACAGATACGCAGTATTTT. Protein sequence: CASSSLKGASTDTQYF.

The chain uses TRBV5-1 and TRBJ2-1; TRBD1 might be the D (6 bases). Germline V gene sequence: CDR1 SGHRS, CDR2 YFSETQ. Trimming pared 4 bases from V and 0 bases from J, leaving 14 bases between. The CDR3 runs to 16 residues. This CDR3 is CASSALTGSSYNEQFF. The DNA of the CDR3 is TGCGCCAGCAGCGCCCTAACAGGGAGCTCCTACAATGAGCAGTTCTTC.

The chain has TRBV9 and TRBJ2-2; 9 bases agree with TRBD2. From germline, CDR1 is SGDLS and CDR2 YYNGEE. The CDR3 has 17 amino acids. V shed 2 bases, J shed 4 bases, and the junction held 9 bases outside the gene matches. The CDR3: CASSVRGGGGATGELFF. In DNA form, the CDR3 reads TGTGCCAGCAGCGTCCGCGGGGGCGGGGGGGCCACCGGGGAGCTGTTTTTT.

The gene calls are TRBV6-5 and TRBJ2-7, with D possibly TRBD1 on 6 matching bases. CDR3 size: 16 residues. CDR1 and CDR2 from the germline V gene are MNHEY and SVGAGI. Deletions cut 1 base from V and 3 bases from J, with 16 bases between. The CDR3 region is CASSYFFGQGNYEQYF. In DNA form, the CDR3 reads TGTGCCAGCAGTTACTTTTTCGGGCAGGGGAACTACGAGCAGTACTTC.

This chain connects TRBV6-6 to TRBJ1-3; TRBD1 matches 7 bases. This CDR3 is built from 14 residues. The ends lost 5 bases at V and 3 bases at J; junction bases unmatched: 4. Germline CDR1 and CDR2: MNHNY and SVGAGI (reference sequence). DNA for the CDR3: TGTGCCAGCAGTCTTACAGGGGTTGGAAACACCATATATTTT. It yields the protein CASSLTGVGNTIYF.

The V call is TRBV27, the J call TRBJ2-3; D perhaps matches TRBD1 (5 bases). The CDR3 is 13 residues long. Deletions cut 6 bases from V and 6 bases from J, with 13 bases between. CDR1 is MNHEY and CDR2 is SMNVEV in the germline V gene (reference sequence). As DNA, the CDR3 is TGTGCCAGCAGCCCACCAGGGTTGGATACGCAGTATTTT. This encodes CASSPPGLDTQYF.

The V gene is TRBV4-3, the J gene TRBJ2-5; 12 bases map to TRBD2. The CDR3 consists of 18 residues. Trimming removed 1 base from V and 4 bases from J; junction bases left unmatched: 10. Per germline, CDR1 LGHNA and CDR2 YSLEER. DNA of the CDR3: TGCGCCAGCAGCCAAGGGACTAGCGGGGATGTTACGGGAGAGACCCAGTACTTC. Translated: CASSQGTSGDVTGETQYF.

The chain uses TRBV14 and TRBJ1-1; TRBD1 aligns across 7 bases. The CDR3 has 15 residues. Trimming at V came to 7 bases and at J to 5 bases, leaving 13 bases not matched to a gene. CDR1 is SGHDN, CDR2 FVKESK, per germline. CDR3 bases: TGTGCCAGCATTCGCGGACAGGAAGGTGGAACTGAAGCTTTCTTT. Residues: CASIRGQEGGTEAFF.

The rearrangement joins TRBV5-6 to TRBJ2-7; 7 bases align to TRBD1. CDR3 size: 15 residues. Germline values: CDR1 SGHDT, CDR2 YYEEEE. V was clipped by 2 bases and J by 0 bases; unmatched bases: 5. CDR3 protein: CASSFTGVGSYEQYF. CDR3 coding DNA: TGTGCCAGCAGCTTCACAGGGGTCGGCTCCTACGAGCAGTACTTC. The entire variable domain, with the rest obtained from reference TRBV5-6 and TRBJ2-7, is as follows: DAGVTQSPTHLIKTRGQQVTLRCSPKSGHDTVSWYQQALGQGPQFIFQYYEEEERQRGNFPDRFSGHQFPNYSSELNVNALLLGDSALYLCASSFTGVGSYEQYFGPGTRLTVT.

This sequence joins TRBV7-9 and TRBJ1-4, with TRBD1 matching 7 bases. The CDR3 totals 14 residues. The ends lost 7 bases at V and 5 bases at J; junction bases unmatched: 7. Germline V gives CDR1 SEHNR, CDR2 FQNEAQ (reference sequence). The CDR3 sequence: CASIPRDSNEKLFF. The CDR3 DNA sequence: TGTGCCAGCATCCCCCGGGACAGCAATGAAAAACTGTTTTTT. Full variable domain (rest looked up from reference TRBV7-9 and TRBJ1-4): DTGVSQNPRHKITKRGQNVTFRCDPISEHNRLYWYRQTLGQGPEFLTYFQNEAQLEKSRLLSDRFSAERPKGSFSTLEIQRTEQGDSAMYLCASIPRDSNEKLFFGSGTQLSVL.

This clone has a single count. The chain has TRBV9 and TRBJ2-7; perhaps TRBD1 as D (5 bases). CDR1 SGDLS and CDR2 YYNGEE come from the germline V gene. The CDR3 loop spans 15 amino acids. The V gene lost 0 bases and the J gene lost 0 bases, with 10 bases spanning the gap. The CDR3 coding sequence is TGTGCCAGCAGCGTAGATCAGGGCAGCTCCTACGAGCAGTACTTC. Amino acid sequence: CASSVDQGSSYEQYF. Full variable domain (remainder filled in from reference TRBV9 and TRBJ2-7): DSGVTQTPKHLITATGQRVTLRCSPRSGDLSVYWYQQSLDQGLQFLIQYYNGEERAKGNILERFSAQQFPDLHSELNLSSLELGDSALYFCASSVDQGSSYEQYFGPGTRLTVT.

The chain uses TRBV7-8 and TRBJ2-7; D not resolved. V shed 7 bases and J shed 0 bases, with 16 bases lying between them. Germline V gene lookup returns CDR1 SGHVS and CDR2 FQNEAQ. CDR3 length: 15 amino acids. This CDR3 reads CASTPGFKSSYEQYF. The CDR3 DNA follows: TGTGCCAGCACCCCCGGGTTCAAGAGCTCCTACGAGCAGTACTTC.

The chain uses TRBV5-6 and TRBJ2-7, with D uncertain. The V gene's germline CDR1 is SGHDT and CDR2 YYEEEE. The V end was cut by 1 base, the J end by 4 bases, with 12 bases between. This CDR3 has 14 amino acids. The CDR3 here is CASSLSFSLYEQYF. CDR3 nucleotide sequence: TGTGCCAGCAGCTTGTCGTTCAGTTTGTACGAGCAGTACTTC.

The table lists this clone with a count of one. CDR3 in amino acids: CASSLQGGGGYNEQFF. CDR3 sequence (DNA): TGTGCCAGCAGCCTCCAAGGGGGCGGTGGATACAATGAGCAGTTCTTC. The chain employs TRBV7-2 and TRBJ2-1; 7 nucleotides line up with TRBD1. The germline gives CDR1 SGHTA, CDR2 FQGNSA. The J segment lost 4 bases and the V segment lost 5 bases, leaving 11 bases of the junction unmatched. This CDR3 contains 16 residues.

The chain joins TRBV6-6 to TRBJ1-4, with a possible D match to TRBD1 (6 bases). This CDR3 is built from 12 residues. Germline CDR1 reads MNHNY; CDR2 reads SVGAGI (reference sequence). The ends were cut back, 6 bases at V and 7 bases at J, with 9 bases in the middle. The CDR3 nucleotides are TGTGCCAGCAGAGGGGGGGGTGAAAAACTGTTTTTT. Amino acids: CASRGGGEKLFF.

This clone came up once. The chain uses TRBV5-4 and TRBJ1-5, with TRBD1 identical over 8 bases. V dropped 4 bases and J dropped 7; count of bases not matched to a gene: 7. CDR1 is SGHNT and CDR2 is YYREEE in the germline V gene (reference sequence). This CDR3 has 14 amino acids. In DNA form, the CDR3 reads TGTGCCAGCAGCCCAGGGGGCGCCGGACAGCCCCAGCATTTT. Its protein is CASSPGGAGQPQHF.

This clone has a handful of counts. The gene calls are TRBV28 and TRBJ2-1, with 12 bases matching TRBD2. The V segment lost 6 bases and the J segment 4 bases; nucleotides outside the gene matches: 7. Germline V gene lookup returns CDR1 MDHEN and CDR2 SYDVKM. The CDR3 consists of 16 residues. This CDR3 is CASRERLAGAYNEQFF. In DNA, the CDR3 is TGTGCCAGCAGAGAAAGACTAGCGGGGGCTTACAATGAGCAGTTCTTC.